The 25 T cell receptor beta chains below were found in one sample sequenced in a study of T cell changes during pregnancy in multiple sclerosis. Data came from immunoSEQ multiplex PCR; TCRdb stores just in-frame clones and leaves some out. This sample yields about 67,000 clones, of which approximately 91% are seen a single time; 2% to 2.5% belongs to the top ten. Sequencing used peripheral blood, obtained in the first trimester of pregnancy. The receptors stem from a female donor with multiple sclerosis, enrolled in a pregnancy study.

The V gene is TRBV19, the J gene TRBJ1-2; 7 bases are shared with TRBD1. Trimming at V came to 4 bases and at J to 3 bases, leaving 8 bases not matched to a gene. Germline values: CDR1 LNHDA, CDR2 SQIVND (reference sequence). This CDR3 region has 15 residues. The CDR3 sequence: CASSKQGRGDYGYTF. In DNA, the CDR3 is TGTGCCAGTAGTAAACAGGGGAGAGGGGACTATGGCTACACCTTC.

The chain joins TRBV7-2 to TRBJ2-1; TRBD2 might be the D (6 bases). The CDR3 runs to 13 residues. Trimming took off 4 bases at V and 3 bases at J, with 7 bases between the two ends. Germline values: CDR1 SGHTA, CDR2 FQGNSA. The CDR3 DNA reads as TGTGCCAGCAGCTACGGGGGCTACAATGAGCAGTTCTTC. Translation gives CASSYGGYNEQFF.

The gene calls are TRBV5-5 and TRBJ2-3; TRBD1 matches 7 bases. Trimming removed 5 bases from V and 2 bases from J; junction bases left unmatched: 5. The CDR3 extends over 14 amino acids. Germline values: CDR1 SGHKS, CDR2 YYEKEE (reference sequence). CDR3 residues: CASSTTGNTDTQYF. CDR3 bases: TGTGCCAGCAGTACGACAGGGAACACAGATACGCAGTATTTT.

V is TRBV7-3 and J is TRBJ2-1, with D tentatively TRBD2 (5 bases). Germline V gene data show CDR1 as SGHTA and CDR2 as FQGTGA. The CDR3 is made up of 15 amino acids. V lost 4 bases and J lost 10, with 20 bases in between. This chain's CDR3 is CASSSTSGGAGEQFF. The CDR3 DNA reads as TGTGCCAGCAGCTCGACCTCGGGTGGTGCGGGCGAGCAGTTCTTC.

The chain recombines TRBV19 with TRBJ2-7, with 15 bases aligning to TRBD2. The germline V gene encodes CDR1 LNHDA and CDR2 SQIVND (reference sequence). The length of the CDR3 is 18 residues. After removal of 5 bases from V and 4 bases from J, the junction contained 12 bases not matched to a gene. The chain's CDR3 is CASSPPAIGLAGGYEQYF. CDR3 sequence (DNA): TGTGCCAGTAGTCCTCCCGCGATTGGACTAGCGGGAGGGTACGAGCAGTACTTC.

This chain uses TRBV15 with TRBJ1-5; D possibly corresponds to TRBD1 (5 bases). The CDR3 runs to 15 residues. Looked up from germline, CDR1 is LNHNV and CDR2 is YYDKDF (reference sequence). Trimming left V 6 bases short and J 6 bases short, with 18 bases between. The CDR3 loop is CATSLPGLLGQPQHF. CDR3 sequence (DNA): TGTGCCACCAGTTTACCGGGACTCCTGGGTCAGCCCCAGCATTTT.

The chain employs TRBV18 and TRBJ1-1; 8 bases are a match to TRBD1. After removal of 2 bases from V and 0 bases from J, the junction contained 5 bases not matched to a gene. This CDR3 region has 16 residues. Germline CDR1 is KGHSH and CDR2 is LQKENI. CDR3 nucleotides: TGTGCCAGCTCACCATACGCAGGGGGCATGAACACTGAAGCTTTCTTT. Translated, it gives CASSPYAGGMNTEAFF.

V gene TRBV6-5 combines with J gene TRBJ1-3; a weak D match, TRBD1 (6 bases). Germline values: CDR1 MNHEY, CDR2 SVGAGI. The CDR3 runs 15 residues. V was trimmed by 6 bases and J by 3 bases, leaving 15 bases between them. The CDR3 DNA is TGTGCCAGCAGACGCTCAGGGGTTTTTGGAAACACCATATATTTT. Protein sequence: CASRRSGVFGNTIYF.

This rearrangement joins TRBV6-6 to TRBJ1-6; D is undetermined. Germline V gene lookup returns CDR1 MNHNY and CDR2 SVGAGI (reference sequence). CDR3 length: 15 residues. V lost 1 base to trimming and J lost 5 bases, with 9 bases between them. CDR3 in amino acids: CASSYYSLNNSPLHF. The CDR3 DNA reads TGTGCCAGCAGTTACTACAGCCTTAATAATTCACCCCTCCACTTT.

This chain links TRBV9 with TRBJ2-7; TRBD1 aligns across 9 bases. The CDR3 length is 14 residues. V gave up 2 bases and J gave up 6 bases; unmatched junction bases: 6. CDR1 SGDLS and CDR2 YYNGEE come from the germline V gene. As DNA, the CDR3 is TGTGCCAGCAGCGTGACCGGGACAGGGACCGAGCAGTACTTC. Its protein is CASSVTGTGTEQYF.

The chain employs TRBV7-6 and TRBJ2-7; TRBD1 matches at 8 bases. The CDR3 totals 16 residues. The V gene end was trimmed by 0 bases and the J gene end by 1 base; junction bases not matched to a gene: 5. Looked up from germline, CDR1 is SGHVS and CDR2 is FNYEAQ. The CDR3: CASSLADRGSSYEQYF. The CDR3 coding sequence is TGTGCCAGCAGCTTAGCCGACAGGGGATCTTCCTACGAGCAGTACTTC.

This sequence joins TRBV5-4 and TRBJ1-4, with 8 bases that match TRBD1. Per germline, CDR1 SGHNT and CDR2 YYREEE (reference sequence). V trimming: 7 bases; J trimming: 3 bases; junction bases outside the gene matches: 5. The CDR3 extends over 14 amino acids. The CDR3 loop is CASHGQGSNEKLFF. CDR3 DNA sequence: TGTGCCAGCCACGGACAGGGCTCTAATGAAAAACTGTTTTTT.

The chain recombines TRBV28 with TRBJ2-5, with 10 nucleotides matching TRBD2. CDR1 is MDHEN, CDR2 SYDVKM, per germline. CDR3 length equals 16 residues. J gave up 3 bases and V 5 bases, and 9 bases lay outside the gene matches. The DNA of the CDR3 is TGTGCCAGCAGTCCCCATACTAGCGGGGTTAAAGAGACCCAGTACTTC. This gives the protein CASSPHTSGVKETQYF.

The rearrangement joins TRBV27 to TRBJ1-2; 7 bases fit TRBD1. V shed 6 bases, J shed 8 bases, and the junction held 9 bases outside the gene matches. The CDR3 totals 13 residues. Germline V gene data show CDR1 as MNHEY and CDR2 as SMNVEV (reference sequence). The CDR3 sequence is CASSPRGLGGYTF. For the CDR3, the DNA is TGTGCCAGCAGCCCCAGGGGGTTAGGAGGCTACACCTTC.

The V call is TRBV13, the J call TRBJ1-4; D is perhaps TRBD1 (6 bases). CDR1 and CDR2 (germline): PRHDT, FYEKMQ (reference sequence). Trimming shortened V by 0 bases and J by 8 bases, and 19 bases separated the two germline ends. The CDR3 spans 17 residues. CDR3 sequence (DNA): TGTGCCAGCAGCTTAGGACTGGGGTCGACAGGCTTAGAAAAACTGTTTTTT. This sequence encodes CASSLGLGSTGLEKLFF.

The V and J genes are TRBV28 and TRBJ1-1; 10 positions match TRBD1. V lost 1 base and J lost 7; bases outside the gene matches: 9. CDR3 size: 16 residues. Germline loops: CDR1 MDHEN, CDR2 SYDVKM. Written as DNA, the CDR3 is TGTGCCAGCAGTTTATTGGCTCGGACAGGGGGGAATGAAGCTTTCTTT. It codes for CASSLLARTGGNEAFF.

J is TRBJ2-5 and V is TRBV5-1; maybe TRBD1 (6 bases). The germline V and J ends were trimmed by 0 bases and 3 bases, with 15 bases remaining between them. Germline assignment: CDR1 SGHRS and CDR2 YFSETQ. The CDR3 loop spans 16 amino acids. This CDR3 reads CASSLEGVGEEETQYF. CDR3 nucleotides: TGCGCCAGCAGCTTGGAGGGGGTAGGTGAGGAAGAGACCCAGTACTTC.

The rearrangement links TRBV9 to TRBJ2-1; tentatively, D is TRBD1 (6 bases). CDR3 size: 13 residues. The V end was cut by 4 bases, the J end by 8 bases, with 13 bases between. Germline V CDR1 and CDR2: SGDLS, YYNGEE. The CDR3: CASSYRDTHEQFF. The CDR3, as DNA: TGTGCCAGCAGCTACCGGGACACACATGAGCAGTTCTTC. Full variable domain (outside the CDR3, taken from reference TRBV9 and TRBJ2-1): DSGVTQTPKHLITATGQRVTLRCSPRSGDLSVYWYQQSLDQGLQFLIQYYNGEERAKGNILERFSAQQFPDLHSELNLSSLELGDSALYFCASSYRDTHEQFFGPGTRLTVL.

The genes are TRBV7-3 and TRBJ2-2; TRBD1 matches at 8 bases. CDR1 is SGHTA and CDR2 is FQGTGA in the germline V gene. The CDR3 is made up of 14 amino acids. Losses at the gene ends were 8 bases for V and 7 bases for J; bases not matched to a gene: 9. The CDR3 bases are TGTGCCAGCTCCGAGCAGGGGGCCAACGGGGAGCTGTTTTTT. This gives the protein CASSEQGANGELFF.

This chain connects TRBV2 to TRBJ1-2; D not certain. Trimming left V 4 bases short and J 14 bases short, with 17 bases between. Germline lookup yields CDR1 SNHLY and CDR2 FYNNEI. The CDR3 contains 12 residues. The CDR3 sequence: CASSGYMGRRTF. CDR3 nucleotides: TGTGCCAGCAGTGGATACATGGGGAGAAGGACCTTC.

V gene TRBV9 combines with J gene TRBJ1-1, with D unresolved. The V end was cut by 0 bases, the J end by 2 bases, with 8 bases between. CDR1 and CDR2 from the germline V gene are SGDLS and YYNGEE. The CDR3 has 14 amino acids. CDR3 region: CASSVVGGNTEAFF. CDR3 nucleotides: TGTGCCAGCAGCGTAGTCGGCGGTAACACTGAAGCTTTCTTT.

The V and J genes are TRBV19 and TRBJ2-5; 13 bases map to TRBD2. The CDR3 loop spans 14 amino acids. Losses at the gene ends were 8 bases for V and 2 bases for J; bases not matched to a gene: 2. CDR1 is LNHDA and CDR2 is SQIVND in the germline V gene (reference sequence). Here the CDR3 reads CASGGLAGQETQYF. CDR3 bases: TGTGCCAGTGGGGGACTAGCGGGACAAGAGACCCAGTACTTC.

This chain joins TRBV5-4 and TRBJ2-4, with 11 bases lining up with TRBD2. V was clipped by 4 bases and J by 0 bases; unmatched bases: 3. CDR1 is SGHNT, CDR2 YYREEE, per germline (reference sequence). CDR3 length equals 16 residues. Here the CDR3 DNA reads TGTGCCAGCAGCGGCGGGACTAGCGGAGCCAAAAACATTCAGTACTTC. It translates to CASSGGTSGAKNIQYF.

The chain is built from TRBV7-8 and TRBJ2-3, with TRBD2 matching 9 bases. This CDR3 is 15 amino acids long. The trim removed 5 bases at V and 5 bases at J, leaving 8 bases unmatched. From germline, CDR1 is SGHVS and CDR2 FQNEAQ. The CDR3 spells CASSRGRGGGDTQYF. The CDR3 coding sequence is TGTGCCAGCAGCCGAGGGCGGGGGGGAGGAGATACGCAGTATTTT.

The count of this clone is one. The V call is TRBV6-6, the J call TRBJ2-7, with 8 positions matching TRBD2. The CDR3 is 15 residues long. Trimming removed 6 bases from V and 5 bases from J; junction bases left unmatched: 12. Germline V gene sequence: CDR1 MNHNY, CDR2 SVGAGI (reference sequence). CDR3: CASSYSPGLGNEQYF. CDR3 coding DNA: TGTGCCAGCAGCTATAGCCCGGGACTAGGCAACGAGCAGTACTTC.